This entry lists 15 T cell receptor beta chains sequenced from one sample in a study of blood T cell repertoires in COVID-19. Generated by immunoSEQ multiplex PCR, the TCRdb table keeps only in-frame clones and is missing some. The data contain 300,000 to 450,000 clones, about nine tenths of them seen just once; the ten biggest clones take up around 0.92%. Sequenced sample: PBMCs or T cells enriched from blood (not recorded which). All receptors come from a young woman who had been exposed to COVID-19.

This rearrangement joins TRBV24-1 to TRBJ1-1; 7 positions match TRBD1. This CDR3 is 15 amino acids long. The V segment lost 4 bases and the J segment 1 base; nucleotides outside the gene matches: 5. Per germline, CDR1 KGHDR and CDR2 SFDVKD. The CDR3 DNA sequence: TGTGCCACCAGTGACCCGAGACAGGGGAACACTGAAGCTTTCTTT. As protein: CATSDPRQGNTEAFF.

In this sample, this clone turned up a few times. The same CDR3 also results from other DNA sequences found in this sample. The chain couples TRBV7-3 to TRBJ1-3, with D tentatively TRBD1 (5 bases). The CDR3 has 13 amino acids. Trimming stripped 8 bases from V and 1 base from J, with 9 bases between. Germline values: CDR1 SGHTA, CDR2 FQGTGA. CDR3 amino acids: CASGRGSGNTIYF. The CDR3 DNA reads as TGTGCCAGCGGTAGGGGATCTGGAAACACCATATATTTT.

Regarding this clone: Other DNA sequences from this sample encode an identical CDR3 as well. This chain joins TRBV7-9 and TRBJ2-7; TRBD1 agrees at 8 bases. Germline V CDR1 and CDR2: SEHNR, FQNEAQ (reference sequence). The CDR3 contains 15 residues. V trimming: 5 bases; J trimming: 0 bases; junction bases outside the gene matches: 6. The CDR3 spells CASSPRQGSSYEQYF. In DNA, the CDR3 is TGTGCCAGCAGCCCCAGACAGGGGTCCTCCTACGAGCAGTACTTC.

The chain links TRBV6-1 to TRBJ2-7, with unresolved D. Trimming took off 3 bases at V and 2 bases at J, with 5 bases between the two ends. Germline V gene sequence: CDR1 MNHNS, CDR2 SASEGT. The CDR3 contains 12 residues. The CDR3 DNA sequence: TGTGCCAGCAGTGACCCCGCCTACGAGCAGTACTTC. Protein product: CASSDPAYEQYF.

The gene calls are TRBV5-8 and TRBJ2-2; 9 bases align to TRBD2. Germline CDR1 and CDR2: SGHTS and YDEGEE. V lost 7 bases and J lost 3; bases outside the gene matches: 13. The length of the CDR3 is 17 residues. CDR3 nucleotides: TGTGCCAGCGGTGGGTGGAGTAGCGGGAGTTACACCGGGGAGCTGTTTTTT. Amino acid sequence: CASGGWSSGSYTGELFF.

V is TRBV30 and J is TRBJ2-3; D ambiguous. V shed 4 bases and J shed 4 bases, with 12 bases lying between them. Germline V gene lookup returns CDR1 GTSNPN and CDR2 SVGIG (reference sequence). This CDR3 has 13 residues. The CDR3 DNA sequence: TGTGCCTGGACGCGGCTAGACGCAGATACGCAGTATTTT. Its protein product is CAWTRLDADTQYF. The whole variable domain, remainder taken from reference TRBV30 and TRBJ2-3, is SQTIHQWPATLVQPVGSPLSLECTVEGTSNPNLYWYRQAAGRGLQLLFYSVGIGQISSEVPQNLSASRPQDRQFILSSKKLLLSDSGFYLCAWTRLDADTQYFGPGTRLTVL.

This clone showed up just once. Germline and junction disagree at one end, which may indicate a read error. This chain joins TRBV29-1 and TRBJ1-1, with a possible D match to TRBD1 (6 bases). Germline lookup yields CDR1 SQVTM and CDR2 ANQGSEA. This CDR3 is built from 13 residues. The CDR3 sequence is CNVGFRGNTEAFF. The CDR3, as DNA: TGCAACGTTGGTTTCAGGGGTAACACTGAAGCTTTCTTT.

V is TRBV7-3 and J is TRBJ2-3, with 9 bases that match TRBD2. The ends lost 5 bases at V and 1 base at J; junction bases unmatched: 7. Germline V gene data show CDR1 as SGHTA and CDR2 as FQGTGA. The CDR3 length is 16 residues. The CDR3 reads CASSQRLAAGTDTQYF. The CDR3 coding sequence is TGTGCCAGCAGCCAAAGACTAGCGGCCGGCACAGATACGCAGTATTTT.

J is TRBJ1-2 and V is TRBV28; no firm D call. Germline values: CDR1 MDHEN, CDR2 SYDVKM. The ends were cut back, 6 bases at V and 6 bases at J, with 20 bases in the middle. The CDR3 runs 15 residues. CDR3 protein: CASSPPHEGEDGYTF. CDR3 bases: TGTGCCAGCAGCCCCCCTCACGAAGGTGAGGATGGCTACACCTTC.

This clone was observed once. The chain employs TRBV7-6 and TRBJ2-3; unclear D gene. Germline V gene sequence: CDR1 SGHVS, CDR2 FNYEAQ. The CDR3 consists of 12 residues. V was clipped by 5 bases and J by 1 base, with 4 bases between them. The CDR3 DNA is TGTGCCAGCAGCCCGGGCACAGATACGCAGTATTTT. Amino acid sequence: CASSPGTDTQYF.

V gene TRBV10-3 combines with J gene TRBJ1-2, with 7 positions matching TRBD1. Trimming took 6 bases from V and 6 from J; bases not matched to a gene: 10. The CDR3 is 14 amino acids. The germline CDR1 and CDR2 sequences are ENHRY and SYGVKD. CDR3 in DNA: TGTGCCATCAGCCTGACAGGGTCTGAGAATGGCTACACCTTC. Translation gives CAISLTGSENGYTF.

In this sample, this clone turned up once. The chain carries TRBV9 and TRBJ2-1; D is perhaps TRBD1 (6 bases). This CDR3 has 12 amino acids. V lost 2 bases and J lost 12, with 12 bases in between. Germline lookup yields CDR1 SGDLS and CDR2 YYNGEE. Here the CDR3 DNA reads TGTGCCAGCAGCGTCGACAGGTCAGGGCAGTTCTTC. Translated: CASSVDRSGQFF.

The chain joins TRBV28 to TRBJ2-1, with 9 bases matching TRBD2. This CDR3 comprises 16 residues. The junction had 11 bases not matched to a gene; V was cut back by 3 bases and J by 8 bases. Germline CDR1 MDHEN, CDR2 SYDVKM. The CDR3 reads CASSFFGLAGIDEQFF. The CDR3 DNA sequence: TGTGCCAGCAGTTTCTTTGGTCTAGCGGGAATCGATGAGCAGTTCTTC.

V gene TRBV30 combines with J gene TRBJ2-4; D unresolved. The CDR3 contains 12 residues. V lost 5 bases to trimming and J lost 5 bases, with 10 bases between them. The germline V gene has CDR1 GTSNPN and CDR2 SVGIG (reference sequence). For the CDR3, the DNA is TGTGCCTGGGAAAGCCCGCAAAACATTCAGTACTTC. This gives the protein CAWESPQNIQYF. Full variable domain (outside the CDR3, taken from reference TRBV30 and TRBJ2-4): SQTIHQWPATLVQPVGSPLSLECTVEGTSNPNLYWYRQAAGRGLQLLFYSVGIGQISSEVPQNLSASRPQDRQFILSSKKLLLSDSGFYLCAWESPQNIQYFGAGTRLSVL.

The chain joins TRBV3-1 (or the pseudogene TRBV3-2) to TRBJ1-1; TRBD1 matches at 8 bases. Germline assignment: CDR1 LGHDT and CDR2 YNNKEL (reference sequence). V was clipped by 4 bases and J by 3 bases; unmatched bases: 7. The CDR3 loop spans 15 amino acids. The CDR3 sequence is CASSRAGGVHTEAFF. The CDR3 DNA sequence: TGTGCCAGCAGCCGAGCAGGGGGCGTGCACACTGAAGCTTTCTTT.